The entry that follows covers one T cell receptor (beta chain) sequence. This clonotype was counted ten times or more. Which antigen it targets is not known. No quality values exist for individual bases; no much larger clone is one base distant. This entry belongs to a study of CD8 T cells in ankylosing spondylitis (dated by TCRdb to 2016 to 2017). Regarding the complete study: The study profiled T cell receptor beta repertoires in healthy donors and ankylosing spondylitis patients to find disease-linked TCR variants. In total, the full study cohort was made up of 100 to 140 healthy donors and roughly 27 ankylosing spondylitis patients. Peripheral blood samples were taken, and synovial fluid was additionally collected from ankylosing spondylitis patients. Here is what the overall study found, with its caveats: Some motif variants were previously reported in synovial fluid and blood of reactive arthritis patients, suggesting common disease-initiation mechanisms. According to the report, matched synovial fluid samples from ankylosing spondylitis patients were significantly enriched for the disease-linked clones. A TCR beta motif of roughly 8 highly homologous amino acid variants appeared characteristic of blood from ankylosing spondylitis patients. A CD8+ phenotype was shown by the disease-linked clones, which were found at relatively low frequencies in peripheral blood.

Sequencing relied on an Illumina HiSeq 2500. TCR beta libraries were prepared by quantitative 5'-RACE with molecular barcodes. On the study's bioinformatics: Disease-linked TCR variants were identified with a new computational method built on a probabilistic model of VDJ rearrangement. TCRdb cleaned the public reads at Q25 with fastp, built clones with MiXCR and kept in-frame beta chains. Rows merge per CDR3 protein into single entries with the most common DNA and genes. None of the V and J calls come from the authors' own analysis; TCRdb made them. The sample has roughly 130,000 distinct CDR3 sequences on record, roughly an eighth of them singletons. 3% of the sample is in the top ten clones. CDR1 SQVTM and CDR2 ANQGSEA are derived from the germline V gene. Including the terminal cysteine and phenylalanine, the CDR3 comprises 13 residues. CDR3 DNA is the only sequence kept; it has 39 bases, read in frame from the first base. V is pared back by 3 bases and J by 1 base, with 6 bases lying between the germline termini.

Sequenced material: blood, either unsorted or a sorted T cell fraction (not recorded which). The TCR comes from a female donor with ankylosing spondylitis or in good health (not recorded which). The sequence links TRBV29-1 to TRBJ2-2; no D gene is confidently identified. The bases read TGCAGCGTTGACCGGATGAACACCGGGGAGCTGTTTTTT. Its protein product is CSVDRMNTGELFF.